This T cell receptor beta chain was sequenced for a study of shared clonotypes between healthy human individuals. Study information: Donors, aged 18 to 49, were a couple of women and a few men.

This CDR3 has 15 amino acids. Trimming took 3 bases from V and 7 from J, leaving 16 bases between them. The germline V gene encodes CDR1 MNHNS and CDR2 SASEGT. The authors distributed each subset's genomic DNA evenly over several immunoSEQ plates. In the study's own analysis: Junction-only sequences without quality scores were provided by ImmunoSEQ, so filtering was different. Sequenced by immunoSEQ multiplex PCR; TCRdb stores in-frame clones only, minus some. V, J and clone size derive from that table, while D and trimming were established from the DNA sequence. The table lists about 480,000 clones, nearly 80% of them singletons. This clone was counted between two and nine times.

This TCR derives from a woman between 35 and 50 years old in good health. Some clones in this sample may be carry-over from other donors' samples. The chain carries TRBV6-1 and TRBJ1-5; weak D call: TRBD1 (5 bases). Material for sequencing was PBMCs. CDR3 sequence: CASSEAGQGAQPQHF. DNA of the CDR3: TGTGCCAGCAGTGAGGCGGGCCAGGGAGCCCAGCCCCAGCATTTT.